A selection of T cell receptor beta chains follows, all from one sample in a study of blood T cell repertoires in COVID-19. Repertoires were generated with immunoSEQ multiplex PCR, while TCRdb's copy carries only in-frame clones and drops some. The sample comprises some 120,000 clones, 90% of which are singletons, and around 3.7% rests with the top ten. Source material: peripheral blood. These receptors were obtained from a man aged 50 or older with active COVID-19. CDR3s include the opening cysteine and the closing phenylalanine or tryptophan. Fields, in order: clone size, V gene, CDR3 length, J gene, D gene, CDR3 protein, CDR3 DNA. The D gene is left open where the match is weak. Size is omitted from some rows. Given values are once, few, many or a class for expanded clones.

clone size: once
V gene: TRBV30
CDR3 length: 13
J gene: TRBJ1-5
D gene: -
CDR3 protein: CAWSVQVDQPQHF
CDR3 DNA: TGTGCCTGGAGTGTCCAGGTGGATCAGCCCCAGCATTTT

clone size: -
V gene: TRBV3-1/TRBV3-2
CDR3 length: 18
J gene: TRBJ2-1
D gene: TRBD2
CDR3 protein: CASSQLRMREGLYNEQFF
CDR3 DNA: TGTGCCAGCAGCCAATTAAGAATGAGGGAGGGCCTCTACAATGAGCAGTTCTTC

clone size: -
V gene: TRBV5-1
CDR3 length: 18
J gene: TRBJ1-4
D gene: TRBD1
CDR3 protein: CASRKQGNHLATNEKLFF
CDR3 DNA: TGCGCCAGCAGGAAACAGGGGAATCACCTCGCAACTAATGAAAAACTGTTTTTT

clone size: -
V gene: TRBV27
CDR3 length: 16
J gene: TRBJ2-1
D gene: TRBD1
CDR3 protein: CASSRTRDRGRINQFF
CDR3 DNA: TGTGCCAGCAGTCGAACCCGGGACAGGGGCCGGATAAATCAGTTCTTC

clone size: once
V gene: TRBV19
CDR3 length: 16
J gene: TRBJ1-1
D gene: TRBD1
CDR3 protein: CASTLLPGQTNTEAFF
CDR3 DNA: TGTGCCAGTACCCTCCTTCCGGGACAGACGAACACTGAAGCTTTCTTT

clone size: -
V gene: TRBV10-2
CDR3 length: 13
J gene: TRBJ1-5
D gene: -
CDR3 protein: CASRGASNQPQHF
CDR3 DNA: TGCGCCAGCAGAGGGGCAAGCAATCAGCCCCAGCATTTT

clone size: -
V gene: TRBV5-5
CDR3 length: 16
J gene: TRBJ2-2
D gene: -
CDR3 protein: CASSSSGFQDTGELFF
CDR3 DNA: TGTGCCAGCAGCTCCTCAGGGTTTCAGGACACCGGGGAGCTGTTTTTT

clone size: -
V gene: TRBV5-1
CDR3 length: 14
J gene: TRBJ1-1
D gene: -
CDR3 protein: CASSSGETNTEAFF
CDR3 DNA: TGCGCCAGCAGCTCGGGGGAGACGAACACTGAAGCTTTCTTT

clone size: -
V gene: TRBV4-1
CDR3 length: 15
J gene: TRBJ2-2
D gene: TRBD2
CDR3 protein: CASSHDLAAGGKLFF
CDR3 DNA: TGCGCCAGCAGCCATGATCTTGCTGCGGGGGGTAAACTGTTTTTT

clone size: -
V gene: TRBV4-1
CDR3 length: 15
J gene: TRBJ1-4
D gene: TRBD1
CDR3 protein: CASSQVTGDQEKLFF
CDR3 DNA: TGCGCCAGCAGCCAGGTCACAGGGGATCAAGAAAAACTGTTTTTT

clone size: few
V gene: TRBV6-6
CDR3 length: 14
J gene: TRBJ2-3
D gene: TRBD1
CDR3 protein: CASSKQGAADTQYF
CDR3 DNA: TGTGCCAGCAGCAAGCAGGGGGCCGCAGATACGCAGTATTTT

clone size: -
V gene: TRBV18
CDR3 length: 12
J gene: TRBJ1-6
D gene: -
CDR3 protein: CASSPSDSPLHF
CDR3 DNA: TGTGCCAGCTCACCATCAGATTCACCCCTCCACTTT

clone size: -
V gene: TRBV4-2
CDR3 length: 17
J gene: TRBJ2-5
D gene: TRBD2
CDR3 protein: CASSKTSGGGPGETQYF
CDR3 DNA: TGTGCCAGCAGCAAGACTAGCGGGGGGGGCCCTGGGGAGACCCAGTACTTC

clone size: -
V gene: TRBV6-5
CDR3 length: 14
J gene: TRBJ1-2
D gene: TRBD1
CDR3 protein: CASSGDRALRGYTF
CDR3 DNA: TGTGCCAGCAGCGGGGACAGAGCCCTACGTGGCTACACCTTC

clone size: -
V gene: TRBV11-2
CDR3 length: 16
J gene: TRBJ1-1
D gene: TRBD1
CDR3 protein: CASAWITGQGGFGAFF
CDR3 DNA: TGTGCCAGCGCCTGGATAACGGGACAGGGTGGGTTTGGGGCTTTCTTT

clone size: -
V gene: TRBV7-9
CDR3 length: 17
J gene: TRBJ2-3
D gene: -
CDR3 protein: CASSPSRSGVGTDTQYF
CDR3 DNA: TGTGCCAGCAGCCCCTCACGGTCGGGGGTTGGCACAGATACGCAGTATTTT

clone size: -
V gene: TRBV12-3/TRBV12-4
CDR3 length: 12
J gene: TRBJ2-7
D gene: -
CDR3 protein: CASSLSGYEQYF
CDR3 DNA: TGTGCCAGCAGTTTGTCGGGGTACGAGCAGTACTTC

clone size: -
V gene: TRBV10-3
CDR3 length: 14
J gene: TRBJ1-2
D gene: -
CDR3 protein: CAISESRGSHGYTF
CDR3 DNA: TGTGCCATCAGTGAGTCAAGAGGGTCTCATGGCTACACCTTC

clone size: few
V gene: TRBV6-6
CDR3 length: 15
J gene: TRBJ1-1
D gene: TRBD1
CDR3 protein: CASTFGQAMNTEAFF
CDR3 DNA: TGTGCCAGCACCTTCGGACAGGCAATGAACACTGAAGCTTTCTTT

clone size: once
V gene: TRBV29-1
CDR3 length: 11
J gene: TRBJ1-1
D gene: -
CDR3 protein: CSVVLGAGAFF
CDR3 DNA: TGCAGCGTTGTTCTAGGGGCCGGAGCTTTCTTT

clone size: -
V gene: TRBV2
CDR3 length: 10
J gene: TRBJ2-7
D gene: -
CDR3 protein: CASGRDEQYF
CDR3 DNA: TGTGCCAGCGGTCGGGACGAGCAGTACTTC

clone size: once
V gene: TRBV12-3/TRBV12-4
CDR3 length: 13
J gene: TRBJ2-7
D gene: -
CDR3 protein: CASRRGLSYEQYF
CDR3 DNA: TGTGCCAGCAGGCGGGGGCTCTCCTACGAGCAGTACTTC

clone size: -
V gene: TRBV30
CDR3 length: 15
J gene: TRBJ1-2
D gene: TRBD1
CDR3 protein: CAWTRGQIPNYGYTF
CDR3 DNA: TGTGCCTGGACCCGGGGACAGATACCAAACTATGGCTACACCTTC

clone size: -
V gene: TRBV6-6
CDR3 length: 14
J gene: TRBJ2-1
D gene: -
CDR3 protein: CASSALRPSNEQFF
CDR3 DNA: TGTGCCAGCAGCGCTCTCCGCCCCAGCAATGAGCAGTTCTTC

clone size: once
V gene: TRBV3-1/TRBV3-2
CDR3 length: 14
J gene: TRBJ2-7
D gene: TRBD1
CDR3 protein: CASSRDRVSDEQYF
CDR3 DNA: TGTGCCAGTTCTCGGGACAGGGTGAGTGACGAGCAGTACTTC

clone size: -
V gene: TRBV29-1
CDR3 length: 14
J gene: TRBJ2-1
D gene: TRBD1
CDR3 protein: CSAPGQGTYNEQFF
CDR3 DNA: TGCAGCGCCCCGGGACAGGGCACCTACAATGAGCAGTTCTTC

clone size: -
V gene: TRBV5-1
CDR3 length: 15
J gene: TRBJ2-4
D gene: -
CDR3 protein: CASREGGVAKNIQYF
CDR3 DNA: TGCGCCAGCAGAGAAGGGGGTGTAGCCAAAAACATTCAGTACTTC

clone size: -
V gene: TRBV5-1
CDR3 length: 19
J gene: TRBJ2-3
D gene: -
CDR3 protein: CASSKPQGRQGGGTDTQYF
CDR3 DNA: TGCGCCAGCAGCAAACCCCAGGGACGGCAAGGCGGGGGCACAGATACGCAGTATTTT

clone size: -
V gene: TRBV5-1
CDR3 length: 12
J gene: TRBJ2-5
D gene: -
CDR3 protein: CASSQGEETQYF
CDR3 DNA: TGCGCCAGCAGCCAGGGTGAAGAGACCCAGTACTTC

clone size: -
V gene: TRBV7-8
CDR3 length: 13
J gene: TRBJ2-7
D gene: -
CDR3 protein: CASTHGGSYEQYF
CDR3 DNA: TGTGCCAGCACTCATGGGGGGAGCTACGAGCAGTACTTC

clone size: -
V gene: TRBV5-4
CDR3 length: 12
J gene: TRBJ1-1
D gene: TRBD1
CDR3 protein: CASGKGQGEAFF
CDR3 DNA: TGTGCCAGCGGGAAGGGACAGGGTGAAGCTTTCTTT

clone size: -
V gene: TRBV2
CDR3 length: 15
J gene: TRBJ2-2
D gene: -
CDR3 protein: CASSSTGAGTGELFF
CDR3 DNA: TGTGCCAGCAGCTCCACAGGGGCGGGGACCGGGGAGCTGTTTTTT

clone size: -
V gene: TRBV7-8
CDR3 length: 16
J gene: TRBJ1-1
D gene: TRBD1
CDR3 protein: CASSPWTGGGDTEAFF
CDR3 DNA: TGTGCCAGCAGCCCCTGGACAGGGGGCGGTGACACTGAAGCTTTCTTT

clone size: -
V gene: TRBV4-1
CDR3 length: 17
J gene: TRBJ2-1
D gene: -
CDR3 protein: CASSQPPLARSYNEQFF
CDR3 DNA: TGCGCCAGCAGCCAACCCCCGTTAGCCCGGTCCTACAATGAGCAGTTCTTC

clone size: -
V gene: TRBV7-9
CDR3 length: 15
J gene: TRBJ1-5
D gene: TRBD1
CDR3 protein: CASSSTGGSNQPQHF
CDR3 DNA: TGTGCCAGCAGTTCCACAGGGGGCTCCAATCAGCCCCAGCATTTT

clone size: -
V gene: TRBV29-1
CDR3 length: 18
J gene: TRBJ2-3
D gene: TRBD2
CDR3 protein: CSVEYGTSGMVGTDTQYF
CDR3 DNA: TGCAGCGTTGAATACGGGACTAGCGGGATGGTGGGGACAGATACGCAGTATTTT

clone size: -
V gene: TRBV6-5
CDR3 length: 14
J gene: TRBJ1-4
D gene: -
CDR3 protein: CASSLDGSNEKLFF
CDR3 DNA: TGTGCCAGCAGTCTTGACGGGTCTAATGAAAAACTGTTTTTT

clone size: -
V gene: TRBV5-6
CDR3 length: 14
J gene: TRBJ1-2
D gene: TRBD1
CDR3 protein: CASSPWTGSYGYTF
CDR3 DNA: TGTGCCAGCAGCCCCTGGACAGGGAGCTATGGCTACACCTTC

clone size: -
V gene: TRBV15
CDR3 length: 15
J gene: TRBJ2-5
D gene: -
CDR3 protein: CATSRETGIQETQYF
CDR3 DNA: TGTGCCACCAGCAGAGAGACGGGTATCCAAGAGACCCAGTACTTC

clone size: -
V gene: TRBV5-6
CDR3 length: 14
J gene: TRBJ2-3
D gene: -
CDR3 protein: CASSLRQGWHTQYF
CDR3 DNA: TGTGCCAGCAGCTTGCGCCAGGGGTGGCATACGCAGTATTTT

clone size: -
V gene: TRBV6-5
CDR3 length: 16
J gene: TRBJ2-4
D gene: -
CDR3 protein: CASSSRRDLAKNIQYF
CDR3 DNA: TGTGCCAGCAGTTCGAGACGGGACTTAGCCAAAAACATTCAGTACTTC

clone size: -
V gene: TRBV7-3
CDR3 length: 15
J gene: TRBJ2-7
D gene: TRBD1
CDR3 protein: CASSLNAGQGTEQYF
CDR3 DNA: TGTGCCAGCAGCTTAAACGCGGGACAGGGCACCGAGCAGTACTTC

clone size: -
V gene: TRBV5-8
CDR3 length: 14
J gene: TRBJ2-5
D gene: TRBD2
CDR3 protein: CASSTLAGAPTQYF
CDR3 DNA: TGTGCCAGCAGCACACTAGCGGGGGCCCCTACCCAGTACTTC

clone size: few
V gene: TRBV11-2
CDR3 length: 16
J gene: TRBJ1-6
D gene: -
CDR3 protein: CASSLEARGTNSPLHF
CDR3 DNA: TGTGCCAGCAGCTTAGAGGCCAGGGGCACAAATTCACCCCTCCACTTT

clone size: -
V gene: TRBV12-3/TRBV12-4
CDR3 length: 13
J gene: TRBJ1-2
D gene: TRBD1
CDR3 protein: CASRHSRTGNDTF
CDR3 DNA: TGTGCCAGCAGACACTCGAGGACAGGGAATGACACCTTC

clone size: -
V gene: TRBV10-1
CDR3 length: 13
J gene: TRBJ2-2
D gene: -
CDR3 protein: CASRERVAGELFF
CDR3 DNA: TGCGCCAGCAGAGAACGGGTTGCCGGGGAGCTGTTTTTT

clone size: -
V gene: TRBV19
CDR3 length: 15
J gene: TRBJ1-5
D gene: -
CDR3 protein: CASSINRLGNQPQHF
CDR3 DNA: TGTGCCAGTAGTATAAACAGGTTGGGCAATCAGCCCCAGCATTTT

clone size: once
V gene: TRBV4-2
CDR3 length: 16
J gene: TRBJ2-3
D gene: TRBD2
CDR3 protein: CASSLTTSLGTDTQYF
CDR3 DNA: TGTGCCAGCAGCCTAACGACTAGCTTGGGCACAGATACGCAGTATTTT

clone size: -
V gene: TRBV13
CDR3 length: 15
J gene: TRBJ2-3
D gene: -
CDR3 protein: CASSLGFGNTDTQYF
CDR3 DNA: TGTGCCAGCAGCTTAGGCTTCGGGAACACAGATACGCAGTATTTT

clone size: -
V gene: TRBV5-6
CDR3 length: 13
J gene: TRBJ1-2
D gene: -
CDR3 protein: CASSGDLTAGYTF
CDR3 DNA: TGTGCCAGCAGCGGCGACTTAACGGCTGGCTACACCTTC

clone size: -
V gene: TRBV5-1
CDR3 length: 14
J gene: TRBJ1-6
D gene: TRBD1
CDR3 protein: CASSLQGDNSPLHF
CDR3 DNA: TGCGCCAGCAGCTTGCAGGGGGACAATTCACCCCTCCACTTT